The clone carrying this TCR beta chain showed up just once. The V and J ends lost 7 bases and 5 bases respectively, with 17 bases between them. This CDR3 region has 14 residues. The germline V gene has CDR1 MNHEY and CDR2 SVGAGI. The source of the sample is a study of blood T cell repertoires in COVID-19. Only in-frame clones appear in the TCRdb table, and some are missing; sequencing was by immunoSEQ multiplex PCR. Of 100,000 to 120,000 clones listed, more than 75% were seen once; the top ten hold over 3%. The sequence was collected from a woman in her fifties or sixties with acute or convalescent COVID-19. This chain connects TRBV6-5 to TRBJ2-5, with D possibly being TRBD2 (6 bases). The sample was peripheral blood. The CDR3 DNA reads TGTGCCAGCATTTCGGTGGGAGGAAGGGAGACCCAGTACTTC. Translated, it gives CASISVGGRETQYF.